Listed here are 16 T cell receptor beta chains from one sample, sequenced in a study of T cell changes during pregnancy in multiple sclerosis. Assay used: immunoSEQ multiplex PCR; TCRdb lists only in-frame clones, some missing. The sample contains about 31,000 clones, 93% of which appear only once. Source: CD4+ T cells from peripheral blood mononuclear cells, taken in the second trimester of pregnancy. The receptor source for this set is a female donor with multiple sclerosis, enrolled in a pregnancy study.

This clone is a singleton in its sample. This rearrangement joins TRBV27 to TRBJ1-1; D is ambiguous. The germline V gene has CDR1 MNHEY and CDR2 SMNVEV (reference sequence). Trimming removed 6 bases at V and 2 bases at J, with 16 bases between. This CDR3 spans 15 amino acids. DNA for the CDR3: TGTGCCAGCAGACTAAAGGCCCGAACCAACACTGAAGCTTTCTTT. Translation gives CASRLKARTNTEAFF.

V usage is TRBV6-6 and J usage is TRBJ1-5, with unresolved D. The CDR3 consists of 16 residues. V lost 0 bases to trimming and J lost 2 bases, with 11 bases between them. Germline assignment: CDR1 MNHNY and CDR2 SVGAGI (reference sequence). CDR3 sequence: CASSYSTRMGNQPQHF. The CDR3 bases are TGTGCCAGCAGTTACTCTACAAGAATGGGCAATCAGCCCCAGCATTTT.

The chain recombines TRBV19 with TRBJ1-6; weak D call: TRBD1 (5 bases). The CDR3 runs to 15 residues. Trimming pared 10 bases from V and 2 bases from J, leaving 15 bases between. Germline CDR1 reads LNHDA; CDR2 reads SQIVND (reference sequence). The CDR3 sequence is CATRSREAYNSPLHF. In DNA, the CDR3 is TGTGCCACCAGGTCCAGGGAGGCCTATAATTCACCCCTCCACTTT.

The chain employs TRBV11-1 and TRBJ2-1; 14 bases align to TRBD2. Germline-derived CDR1 and CDR2 are SGHAT and FQDESV (reference sequence). J lost 0 bases, V lost 6 bases, and 10 bases had no gene match. The CDR3 totals 19 residues. The CDR3 here is CASSPWTSGRPSSYNEQFF. In nucleotides, the CDR3 is TGTGCCAGCAGTCCCTGGACTAGCGGGAGGCCGAGCTCCTACAATGAGCAGTTCTTC.

The chain links TRBV7-9 to TRBJ1-4; D possibly corresponds to TRBD1 (6 bases). The CDR3 length is 16 residues. The germline V gene has CDR1 SEHNR and CDR2 FQNEAQ (reference sequence). The V gene lost 5 bases and the J gene lost 1 base, with 14 bases spanning the gap. The DNA for the CDR3 is TGTGCCAGCAGCAACTCCGGACAGCTAACTAATGAAAAACTGTTTTTT. Residues: CASSNSGQLTNEKLFF.

The J gene is TRBJ1-1, the V gene TRBV2, with D unclear. CDR1 is SNHLY and CDR2 is FYNNEI in the germline V gene. There are 14 residues in the CDR3. Trimming cost V 6 bases and J 2 bases, with 13 bases left between them. CDR3 nucleotides: TGTGCCAGCAGCCTCCTTACATATAACACTGAAGCTTTCTTT. It translates to CASSLLTYNTEAFF.

The chain couples TRBV7-6 to TRBJ2-7; TRBD1 is a possible D gene (6 bases). Germline lookup yields CDR1 SGHVS and CDR2 FNYEAQ. The V end was cut by 1 base, the J end by 4 bases, with 17 bases between. The CDR3 runs to 16 residues. The DNA for the CDR3 is TGTGCCAGCAGCTTAGGCCTCAGGGGTGGTCGGTACGAGCAGTACTTC. Translated: CASSLGLRGGRYEQYF.

The chain uses TRBV11-2 and TRBJ2-4; 9 bases match TRBD1. Germline V lookup: CDR1 SGHAT, CDR2 FQNNGV. The V segment lost 6 bases and the J segment 9 bases; nucleotides outside the gene matches: 3. This CDR3 is built from 12 residues. The CDR3 nucleotides are TGTGCCAGCAGGCAGGGACAGGGCATTCAGTACTTC. Residues: CASRQGQGIQYF.

The V call is TRBV4-1, the J call TRBJ1-2; 8 positions agree with TRBD1. CDR1 is MGHRA and CDR2 is YSYEKL in the germline V gene. This CDR3 spans 17 amino acids. The V and J ends lost 1 base and 5 bases, in that order; junction bases with no gene match: 12. CDR3 amino acids: CASSQGTMTGARYGYTF. CDR3 nucleotide sequence: TGCGCCAGCAGCCAAGGGACGATGACAGGGGCCAGGTATGGCTACACCTTC.

The DNA of the CDR3 is TGTGCCAGTAGTAACAGGGTTGACACTGAAGCTTTCTTT. It yields the protein CASSNRVDTEAFF. The rearrangement links TRBV19 to TRBJ1-1, with D perhaps TRBD1 (6 bases). The CDR3 length is 13 residues. With 4 bases removed from V and 3 bases from J, the gap between germline ends came to 9 bases. CDR1 is LNHDA and CDR2 is SQIVND in the germline V gene (reference sequence).

The V call is TRBV29-1, the J call TRBJ2-3; the match to TRBD1 covers 8 bases. This CDR3 contains 14 residues. The V gene end was trimmed by 7 bases and the J gene end by 1 base; junction bases not matched to a gene: 7. The germline V gene has CDR1 SQVTM and CDR2 ANQGSEA. The CDR3 spells CSADQGARTDTQYF. The DNA for the CDR3 is TGCAGCGCCGACCAGGGGGCGCGCACAGATACGCAGTATTTT.

This rearrangement joins TRBV13 to TRBJ1-1; D perhaps matches TRBD1 (6 bases). V was cut by 7 bases and J by 1 base, with 16 bases left in between. CDR1 PRHDT and CDR2 FYEKMQ come from the germline V gene (reference sequence). The CDR3 loop spans 15 amino acids. The CDR3 protein is CASTLRGGRNTEAFF. The DNA for the CDR3 is TGTGCCAGCACCCTCCGGGGGGGGCGGAACACTGAAGCTTTCTTT.

The chain couples TRBV28 to TRBJ2-7; no definite D call. V lost 2 bases and J 7 bases, leaving 6 bases between the germline ends. CDR1 and CDR2 from the germline V gene are MDHEN and SYDVKM. This CDR3 has 11 residues. The CDR3 DNA is TGTGCCAGCAGTTTAGTCGGGGAGCAGTACTTC. Amino acids: CASSLVGEQYF.

This clone was detected a few times. This rearrangement joins TRBV5-1 to TRBJ2-5; the D gene is possibly TRBD2 (6 bases). The germline V gene encodes CDR1 SGHRS and CDR2 YFSETQ. Between the trimmed V and J ends, which lost 4 bases and 5 bases, there was a span of 18 bases. This CDR3 is built from 15 residues. The CDR3 protein is CASSPTSLLGETQYF. The CDR3 nucleotides are TGCGCCAGCAGCCCGACTAGTTTGCTGGGGGAGACCCAGTACTTC.

This clone has just one count. The chain has TRBV2 and TRBJ2-7; a possible D gene is TRBD1 (6 bases). The CDR3 sequence is 13 residues long. V dropped 6 bases and J dropped 5 bases, with 14 bases sitting between them. The germline V gene has CDR1 SNHLY and CDR2 FYNNEI. DNA for the CDR3: TGTGCCAGCAGACCTCGTACAGGGAACGAGCAGTACTTC. Protein sequence: CASRPRTGNEQYF.

The rearrangement joins TRBV11-2 to TRBJ2-2; 7 nucleotides align to TRBD1. V lost 1 base to trimming and J lost 0 bases; unmatched junction nucleotides: 2. CDR1 is SGHAT, CDR2 FQNNGV, per germline. This CDR3 is built from 16 residues. The CDR3 nucleotides read TGTGCCAGCAGCTTAGCCGGACAGGCGAACACCGGGGAGCTGTTTTTT. As protein: CASSLAGQANTGELFF.